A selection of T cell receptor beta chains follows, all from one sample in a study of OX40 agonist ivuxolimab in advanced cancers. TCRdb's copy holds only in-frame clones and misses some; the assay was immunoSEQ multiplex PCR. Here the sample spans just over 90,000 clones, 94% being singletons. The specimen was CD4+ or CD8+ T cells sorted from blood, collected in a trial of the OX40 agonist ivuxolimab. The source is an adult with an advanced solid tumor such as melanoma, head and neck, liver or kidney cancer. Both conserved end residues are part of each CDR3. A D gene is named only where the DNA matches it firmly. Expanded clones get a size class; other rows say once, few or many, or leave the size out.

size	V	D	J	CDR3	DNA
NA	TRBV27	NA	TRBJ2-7	CASSLFKYEQYF	TGTGCCAGCAGTTTATTTAAGTACGAGCAGTACTTC
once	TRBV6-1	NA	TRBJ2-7	CASLGLSSYEQYF	TGTGCCAGTTTGGGGCTCAGCTCCTACGAGCAGTACTTC
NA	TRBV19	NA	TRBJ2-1	CASSSGGGATYNEQFF	TGTGCCAGTAGTTCGGGGGGCGGGGCTACCTACAATGAGCAGTTCTTC
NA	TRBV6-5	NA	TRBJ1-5	CASSSRPESQHF	TGTGCCAGCAGTTCCCGCCCTGAGTCCCAGCATTTT
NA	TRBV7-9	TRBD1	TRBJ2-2	CASTGQGTFTGELFF	TGTGCCAGCACCGGACAGGGTACATTCACCGGGGAGCTGTTTTTT
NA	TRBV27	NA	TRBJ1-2	CASSPLGSSGDIYGYTF	TGTGCCAGCAGTCCCCTCGGCAGCAGTGGTGATATCTATGGCTACACCTTC
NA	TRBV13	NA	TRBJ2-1	CASSTSDRGNEQFF	TGTGCCAGCAGCACTAGCGACAGGGGCAATGAGCAGTTCTTC
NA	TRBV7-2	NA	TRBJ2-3	CASSSRDRVITDTQYF	TGTGCCAGCAGCTCCCGGGACCGCGTAATCACAGATACGCAGTATTTT
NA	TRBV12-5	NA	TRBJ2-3	CASGPGSTDTQYF	TGTGCTAGTGGCCCTGGTAGCACAGATACGCAGTATTTT
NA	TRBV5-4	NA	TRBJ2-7	CASSLARGVRSYEQYF	TGTGCCAGCAGCTTAGCCAGGGGAGTGAGGTCCTACGAGCAGTACTTC
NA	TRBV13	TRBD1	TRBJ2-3	CASSMDRGDTDTQYF	TGTGCCAGCAGCATGGACAGGGGTGATACAGATACGCAGTATTTT
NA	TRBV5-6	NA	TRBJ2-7	CASSLGSSYEQYF	TGTGCCAGCAGCTTGGGCTCCTCCTACGAGCAGTACTTC
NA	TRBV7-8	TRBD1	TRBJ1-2	CASSLTRTGLGYTF	TGTGCCAGCAGCTTAACCCGGACAGGGCTTGGCTACACCTTC
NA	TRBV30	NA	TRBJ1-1	CAWIRPERDTEAFF	TGTGCCTGGATCCGCCCAGAACGAGACACTGAAGCTTTCTTT
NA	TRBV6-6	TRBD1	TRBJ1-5	CASSYSVTGDNQPQHF	TGTGCCAGCAGTTACTCCGTCACAGGGGACAATCAGCCCCAGCATTTT
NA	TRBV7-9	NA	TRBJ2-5	CASSPSMARVENF	TGTGCCAGCAGCCCCTCCATGGCCCGGGTTGAAAACTTC
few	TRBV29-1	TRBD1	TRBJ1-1	CSVEDPGQGAMNTEAFF	TGCAGCGTTGAAGATCCGGGACAGGGGGCTATGAACACTGAAGCTTTCTTT
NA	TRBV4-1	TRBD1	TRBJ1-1	CASSQGDRGRRTEAFF	TGCGCCAGCAGCCAAGGGGACAGGGGGCGCCGGACTGAAGCTTTCTTT
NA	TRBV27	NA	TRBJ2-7	CASSQGSGYEQYF	TGTGCCAGCAGTCAGGGCTCCGGCTACGAGCAGTACTTC
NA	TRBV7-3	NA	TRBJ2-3	CASSLSQSDTQYF	TGTGCCAGCAGCTTATCCCAGTCAGATACGCAGTATTTT
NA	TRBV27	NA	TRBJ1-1	CASRRGTNTEAFF	TGTGCCAGCCGCAGGGGAACGAACACTGAAGCTTTCTTT
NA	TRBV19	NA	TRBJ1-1	CASSIGPDLVTEAFF	TGTGCCAGTAGTATAGGGCCCGACTTAGTCACTGAAGCTTTCTTT
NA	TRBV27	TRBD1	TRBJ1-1	CASSLGQGDTEAFF	TGTGCCAGCAGTTTAGGCCAGGGGGACACTGAAGCTTTCTTT
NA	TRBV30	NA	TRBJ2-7	CAWRTPSRGDYEQYF	TGTGCCTGGAGAACCCCTAGCAGGGGAGATTACGAGCAGTACTTC
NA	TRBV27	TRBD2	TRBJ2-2	CASSRLLTSGGTGELFF	TGTGCCAGCAGTCGCCTCCTGACTAGCGGAGGCACCGGGGAGCTGTTTTTT
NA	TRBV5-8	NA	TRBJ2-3	CASNAATKGEGTTDTQYF	TGTGCCAGCAACGCGGCTACCAAGGGAGAGGGGACCACAGATACGCAGTATTTT
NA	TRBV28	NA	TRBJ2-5	CASSLTSGETQYF	TGTGCCAGCAGTTTAACGTCGGGGGAGACCCAGTACTTC
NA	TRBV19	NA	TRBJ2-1	CGAAQDSYNEQFF	TGTGGTGCGGCCCAGGACAGTTACAATGAGCAGTTCTTC
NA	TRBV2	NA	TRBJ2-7	CASVGPENEQYF	TGTGCCAGCGTTGGACCAGAAAACGAGCAGTACTTC
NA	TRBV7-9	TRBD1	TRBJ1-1	CASSPRTGGIVEAFF	TGTGCCAGCAGCCCGCGGACAGGGGGCATTGTTGAAGCTTTCTTT
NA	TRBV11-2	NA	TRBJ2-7	CASSLVLRAYEQYF	TGTGCCAGCAGCTTAGTTCTTAGGGCCTACGAGCAGTACTTC
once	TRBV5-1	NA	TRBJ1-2	CASSFEKGGGRSPGDGYTF	TGCGCCAGCAGCTTCGAAAAAGGCGGGGGACGGAGCCCAGGGGATGGCTACACCTTC
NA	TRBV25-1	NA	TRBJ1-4	CASTGVTNEKLFF	TGTGCCAGCACGGGAGTAACTAATGAAAAACTGTTTTTT
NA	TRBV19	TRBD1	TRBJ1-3	CASTDRAGNTIYF	TGTGCCAGTACGGACAGGGCTGGAAACACCATATATTTT
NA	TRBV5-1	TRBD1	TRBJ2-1	CASSSGTGIREQFF	TGCGCCAGCAGCTCCGGGACAGGGATCCGAGAGCAGTTCTTC
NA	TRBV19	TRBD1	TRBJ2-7	CASSTGRDSPYEQYF	TGTGCCAGTAGTACTGGCCGGGACAGCCCTTACGAGCAGTACTTC
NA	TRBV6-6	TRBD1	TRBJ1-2	CASSIGGSSGYTF	TGTGCCAGCAGTATAGGGGGCTCGAGCGGCTACACCTTC
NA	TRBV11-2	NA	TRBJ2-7	CASSLGQTYEQYF	TGTGCCAGCAGCCTTGGACAGACCTACGAGCAGTACTTC
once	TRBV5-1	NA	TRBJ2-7	CASSFRETGTGGYEQYF	TGCGCCAGCAGCTTTAGGGAAACCGGGACCGGGGGCTACGAGCAGTACTTC
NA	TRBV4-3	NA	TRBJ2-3	CASSQSDTQYF	TGCGCCAGCAGCCAGTCAGATACGCAGTATTTT
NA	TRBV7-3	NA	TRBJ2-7	CASSLTGGYEQYF	TGTGCCAGCAGCTTAACGGGGGGCTACGAGCAGTACTTC
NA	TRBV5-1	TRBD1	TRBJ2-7	CASSRARGQDEQYF	TGCGCCAGCAGCCGAGCCAGGGGGCAGGACGAGCAGTACTTC
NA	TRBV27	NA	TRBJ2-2	CASSLFGTGELFF	TGTGCCAGCAGTTTGTTTGGCACCGGGGAGCTGTTTTTT
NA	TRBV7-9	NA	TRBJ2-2	CASSSRETGELFF	TGTGCCAGCAGCTCGAGGGAGACTGGGGAGCTGTTTTTT
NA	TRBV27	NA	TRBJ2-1	CASSTPGRGRPNEQFF	TGTGCCAGCAGTACCCCTGGGCGGGGTAGGCCAAATGAGCAGTTCTTC
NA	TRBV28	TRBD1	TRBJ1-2	CASSLHRGQGLYGYTF	TGTGCCAGCAGTTTACACCGGGGACAGGGCCTCTATGGCTACACCTTC
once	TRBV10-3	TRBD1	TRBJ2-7	CAISEETGSSYEQYF	TGTGCCATCAGTGAGGAGACAGGGAGCTCCTACGAGCAGTACTTC
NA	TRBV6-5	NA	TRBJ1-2	CASSLGGGYGYTF	TGTGCCAGCAGCCTAGGGGGGGGGTATGGCTACACCTTC
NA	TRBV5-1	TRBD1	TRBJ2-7	CASRVQDRPYEQYF	TGCGCCAGCAGGGTCCAGGACAGGCCCTACGAGCAGTACTTC
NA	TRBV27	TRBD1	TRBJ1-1	CASSFGQGGITEAFF	TGTGCCAGCAGTTTCGGGCAGGGGGGGATCACTGAAGCTTTCTTT